Shown below are 17 T cell receptor beta chains from a single sample sequenced in a study of T cells in Graves' hyperthyroidism and ophthalmopathy. TCR beta CDR3 regions were amplified from RNA transcripts. First-round RT-PCR targeting the TCR CDR3 was performed with the HTBI primer set. TCRdb re-called the multiplex PCR reads with MiXCR, one entry per CDR3 protein. This sample has 500,000 or so distinct CDR3 sequences, with approximately 17% found just once. The specimen was blood. Every receptor here comes from a woman in her late teens or twenties with Graves' ophthalmopathy.

This clonotype was recorded many times. The chain joins TRBV7-2 to TRBJ2-1; 11 bases are shared with TRBD1. Trimming took 7 bases from V and 6 from J; bases not matched to a gene: 8. Looked up from germline, CDR1 is SGHTA and CDR2 is FQGNSA. The CDR3 totals 15 residues. CDR3 sequence (DNA): TGTGCCAGCACCCCTGGGGGGACAGGGGGCAATGAGCAGTTCTTC. Translated, it gives CASTPGGTGGNEQFF.

This clonotype was observed many times. V usage is TRBV28 and J usage is TRBJ2-3; TRBD2 aligns across 16 bases. The CDR3 is made up of 17 amino acids. J was trimmed by 7 bases and V by 6 bases; bases with no gene match: 10. CDR1 MDHEN and CDR2 SYDVKM come from the germline V gene. The CDR3 coding sequence is TGTGCCAGCAGAAGCGCGGGACTAGCGGGGGGGCAATATACGCAGTATTTT. It translates to CASRSAGLAGGQYTQYF.

This clonotype was counted a few times. The chain uses TRBV6-1 and TRBJ1-6, with D perhaps matching TRBD1 (5 bases). The V and J ends lost 2 bases and 2 bases respectively, with 13 bases between them. The CDR3 has 17 amino acids. The germline CDR1 and CDR2 sequences are MNHNS and SASEGT. The CDR3 loop is CASSESGRGTYNSPLHF. The CDR3 nucleotides are TGTGCCAGCAGTGAATCTGGCCGGGGCACCTATAATTCACCCCTCCACTTT.

This clonotype has at least ten counts. This CDR3 reads CASRSGTAYNEQFF. As DNA, the CDR3 is TGTGCCAGCAGGAGTGGGACAGCCTACAATGAGCAGTTCTTC. This chain joins TRBV25-1 and TRBJ2-1, with 7 positions matching TRBD1. CDR1 is MGHDK and CDR2 is SYGVNS in the germline V gene. The V segment lost 6 bases and the J segment 2 bases; nucleotides outside the gene matches: 4. CDR3 length equals 14 residues.

This clonotype was seen at least ten times. The V gene is TRBV2, the J gene TRBJ1-6; the D gene is possibly TRBD1 (5 bases). The CDR3 spans 15 residues. Trimming took 6 bases from V and 12 from J, leaving 21 bases between them. Germline loops: CDR1 SNHLY, CDR2 FYNNEI. The CDR3 spells CASRATGTAIRPLHF. Here the CDR3 DNA reads TGTGCCAGCAGAGCCACCGGGACGGCAATTCGACCCCTCCACTTT.

The sample holds many counts of this clonotype. J is TRBJ2-3 and V is TRBV7-9; no definite D call. CDR3 length: 13 amino acids. Germline-derived CDR1 and CDR2 are SEHNR and FQNEAQ (reference sequence). Trimming pared 8 bases from V and 4 bases from J, leaving 13 bases between. CDR3 DNA: TGTGCCAGCTCTTTAGGCGGCCCAGATACGCAGTATTTT. Its translation is CASSLGGPDTQYF.

The chain joins TRBV27 to TRBJ2-6; 8 nucleotides agree with TRBD1. In germline, CDR1 is MNHEY, CDR2 SMNVEV (reference sequence). This CDR3 comprises 16 residues. V was pared by 3 bases and J by 2 bases, with 3 bases of the junction left unmatched. CDR3 coding DNA: TGTGCCAGCAGTTTCTCAGGGGGCGCTGGGGCCAACGTCCTGACTTTC. This gives the protein CASSFSGGAGANVLTF.

Concerning this clonotype itself: Sequence at one end of the junction differs from germline and may be a read error. The rearrangement joins TRBV27 to TRBJ2-7; no reliable D call. Germline V lookup: CDR1 MNHEY, CDR2 SMNVEV (reference sequence). The CDR3 runs to 15 residues. The CDR3 loop is CACSSSSRIAYEQYF. CDR3 nucleotide sequence: TGTGCCTGCAGTTCATCGTCGAGGATCGCCTACGAGCAGTACTTC.

The chain carries TRBV5-5 and TRBJ2-1; 7 bases map to TRBD1. This CDR3 contains 17 residues. Germline assignment: CDR1 SGHKS and CDR2 YYEKEE (reference sequence). Losses at the gene ends were 5 bases for V and 7 bases for J; bases not matched to a gene: 18. CDR3 DNA sequence: TGTGCCAGCAGACGGGCGAGGGGGCAGGGCTCGGTGAATGAGCAGTTCTTC. The encoded protein is CASRRARGQGSVNEQFF. The whole variable domain, remainder taken from reference TRBV5-5 and TRBJ2-1, is DAGVTQSPTHLIKTRGQQVTLRCSPISGHKSVSWYQQVLGQGPQFIFQYYEKEERGRGNFPDRFSARQFPNYSSELNVNALLLGDSALYLCASRRARGQGSVNEQFFGPGTRLTVL.

The chain joins TRBV18 to TRBJ2-1; 8 nucleotides align to TRBD1. This CDR3 has 15 amino acids. Germline V CDR1 and CDR2: KGHSH, LQKENI. V lost 1 base and J lost 8; bases outside the gene matches: 7. The CDR3 coding sequence is TGTGCCAGCTCACCACGGCAGGGGGCCGTCGATGAGCAGTTCTTC. This codes for CASSPRQGAVDEQFF.

This clonotype has ten or more counts. CDR3 loop: CAISGPRYGGESTEAFF. CDR3 nucleotide sequence: TGTGCCATCAGTGGCCCTAGGTATGGGGGAGAAAGCACTGAAGCTTTCTTT. The chain links TRBV10-3 to TRBJ1-1; maybe TRBD1 (5 bases). CDR3 size: 17 residues. V was pared by 4 bases and J by 4 bases, with 22 bases between. Germline V gives CDR1 ENHRY, CDR2 SYGVKD.

There are many counts of this clonotype. The chain links TRBV7-9 to TRBJ2-1, with D perhaps matching TRBD2 (5 bases). V shed 5 bases and J shed 5 bases, with 16 bases lying between them. Germline CDR1 reads SEHNR; CDR2 reads FQNEAQ (reference sequence). The CDR3 sequence is 15 residues long. The CDR3: CASSLVGLGDNEQFF. In nucleotides, the CDR3 is TGTGCCAGCAGCCTAGTTGGGCTCGGGGACAATGAGCAGTTCTTC.

J is TRBJ2-7 and V is TRBV5-5; perhaps TRBD1 as D (6 bases). Trimming pared 4 bases from V and 6 bases from J, leaving 14 bases between. Germline V gene sequence: CDR1 SGHKS, CDR2 YYEKEE (reference sequence). This CDR3 has 13 amino acids. The CDR3 DNA follows: TGTGCCAGCAGCATATCAGGACAGTTCGAGCAGTACTTC. This encodes CASSISGQFEQYF.

This clonotype was seen only a few times. The CDR3, as DNA: TGCGCCAGCAGACAGGTCCCCTCTGGGGCCAACGTCCTGACTTTC. This codes for CASRQVPSGANVLTF. V gene TRBV4-1 combines with J gene TRBJ2-6; tentatively, D is TRBD1 (5 bases). Trimming shortened V by 6 bases and J by 0 bases, and 9 bases separated the two germline ends. CDR3 length: 15 residues. Germline lookup yields CDR1 MGHRA and CDR2 YSYEKL.

This clonotype has only one observation. This chain joins TRBV4-1 and TRBJ2-7; no reliable D call. The J call may be faulty, since TRBJ2-1 better matches the DNA end. The germline V gene encodes CDR1 MGHRA and CDR2 YSYEKL. The CDR3 is 13 amino acids. CDR3 in amino acids: CASSQGGRYEQFF. Written as DNA, the CDR3 is TGCGCCAGCAGCCAAGGTGGTAGATACGAGCAGTTCTTC.

V usage is TRBV3-1 and J usage is TRBJ2-5; no firm D call. The CDR3 is 13 amino acids. V was pared by 1 base and J by 5 bases, with 8 bases between. The germline CDR1 and CDR2 sequences are LGHDT and YNNKEL (reference sequence). Here the CDR3 reads CASSQGGWETQYF. The CDR3 DNA follows: TGTGCCAGCAGCCAAGGAGGATGGGAGACCCAGTACTTC.

This clonotype showed up many times. CDR3 amino acids: CASSQITDTQYF. The CDR3 DNA reads TGTGCCAGCAGCCAGATCACAGATACGCAGTATTTT. The V and J genes are TRBV5-5 and TRBJ2-3; unclear D gene. There are 12 residues in the CDR3. The V gene lost 4 bases and the J gene lost 2 bases, with 5 bases spanning the gap. The germline CDR1 and CDR2 sequences are SGHKS and YYEKEE (reference sequence).